These 5 T cell receptor beta chains were all obtained from the same sample, sequenced in a study of beta chain features in type 1 diabetes. Study-wide points: There was a moderate but significant shortening of TCRB CDR3s in all four CD4+ subsets of Type 1 diabetes patients.

As every portion of the isolated RNA was reverse transcribed, the sequencing read expressed TCRB transcripts. TCRdb keeps only in-frame clones here, not all; method: immunoSEQ multiplex PCR. The table records around 300,000 clones, about 15% of them present only once. These TCRs' antigens remain unknown. Sequenced sample: naive CD4+ T cells from blood. These receptors were collected from a man aged 18-30 years with type 1 diabetes.

This clone was counted between two and nine times. The rearrangement joins TRBV11-2 to TRBJ2-7, with 10 bases lining up with TRBD2. V lost 4 bases and J lost 5; bases outside the gene matches: 8. CDR1 is SGHAT, CDR2 FQNNGV, per germline. The CDR3 length is 15 residues. Here the CDR3 DNA reads TGTGCCAGCAGCTCTTTATATGGACTAGCGGACGAGCAGTACTTC. Amino acids: CASSSLYGLADEQYF.

This clone was counted a few times. This chain joins TRBV9 and TRBJ2-5; TRBD2 might be the D (5 bases). V lost 0 bases to trimming and J lost 5 bases, with 11 bases between them. This CDR3 has 14 residues. Germline V CDR1 and CDR2: SGDLS, YYNGEE. The DNA for the CDR3 is TGTGCCAGCAGCGTAGTGGACTTTGGCGAGACCCAGTACTTC. It translates to CASSVVDFGETQYF.

This sequence joins TRBV28 and TRBJ2-5; TRBD1 agrees at 7 bases. V lost 5 bases, J lost 2 bases, and 8 bases stayed unmatched. The CDR3 spans 15 residues. Germline assignment: CDR1 MDHEN and CDR2 SYDVKM. CDR3 nucleotide sequence: TGTGCCAGCAGTGGCGCCGGGACAGAACAAGAGACCCAGTACTTC. Protein product: CASSGAGTEQETQYF.

This chain links TRBV4-2 with TRBJ2-5; TRBD2 aligns across 11 bases. The junction had 7 bases not matched to a gene; V was cut back by 0 bases and J by 1 base. This CDR3 spans 18 amino acids. Germline V gene sequence: CDR1 LGHNA, CDR2 YNFKEQ. The chain's CDR3 is CASSQELAGGSTQETQYF. The CDR3, as DNA: TGTGCCAGCAGCCAAGAGCTAGCGGGAGGATCTACCCAAGAGACCCAGTACTTC.

The chain employs TRBV2 and TRBJ2-7; D is possibly TRBD1 (6 bases). CDR1 is SNHLY and CDR2 is FYNNEI in the germline V gene. This CDR3 comprises 14 residues. With 2 bases removed from V and 6 bases from J, the gap between germline ends came to 14 bases. The CDR3 region has the DNA TGTGCCAGCAGTGAAAAGGTGGCCAGGGGCGAGCAGTACTTC. It specifies CASSEKVARGEQYF. Full variable domain (remainder filled in from reference TRBV2 and TRBJ2-7): EPEVTQTPSHQVTQMGQEVILRCVPISNHLYFYWYRQILGQKVEFLVSFYNNEISEKSEIFDDQFSVERPDGSNFTLKIRSTKLEDSAMYFCASSEKVARGEQYFGPGTRLTVT.